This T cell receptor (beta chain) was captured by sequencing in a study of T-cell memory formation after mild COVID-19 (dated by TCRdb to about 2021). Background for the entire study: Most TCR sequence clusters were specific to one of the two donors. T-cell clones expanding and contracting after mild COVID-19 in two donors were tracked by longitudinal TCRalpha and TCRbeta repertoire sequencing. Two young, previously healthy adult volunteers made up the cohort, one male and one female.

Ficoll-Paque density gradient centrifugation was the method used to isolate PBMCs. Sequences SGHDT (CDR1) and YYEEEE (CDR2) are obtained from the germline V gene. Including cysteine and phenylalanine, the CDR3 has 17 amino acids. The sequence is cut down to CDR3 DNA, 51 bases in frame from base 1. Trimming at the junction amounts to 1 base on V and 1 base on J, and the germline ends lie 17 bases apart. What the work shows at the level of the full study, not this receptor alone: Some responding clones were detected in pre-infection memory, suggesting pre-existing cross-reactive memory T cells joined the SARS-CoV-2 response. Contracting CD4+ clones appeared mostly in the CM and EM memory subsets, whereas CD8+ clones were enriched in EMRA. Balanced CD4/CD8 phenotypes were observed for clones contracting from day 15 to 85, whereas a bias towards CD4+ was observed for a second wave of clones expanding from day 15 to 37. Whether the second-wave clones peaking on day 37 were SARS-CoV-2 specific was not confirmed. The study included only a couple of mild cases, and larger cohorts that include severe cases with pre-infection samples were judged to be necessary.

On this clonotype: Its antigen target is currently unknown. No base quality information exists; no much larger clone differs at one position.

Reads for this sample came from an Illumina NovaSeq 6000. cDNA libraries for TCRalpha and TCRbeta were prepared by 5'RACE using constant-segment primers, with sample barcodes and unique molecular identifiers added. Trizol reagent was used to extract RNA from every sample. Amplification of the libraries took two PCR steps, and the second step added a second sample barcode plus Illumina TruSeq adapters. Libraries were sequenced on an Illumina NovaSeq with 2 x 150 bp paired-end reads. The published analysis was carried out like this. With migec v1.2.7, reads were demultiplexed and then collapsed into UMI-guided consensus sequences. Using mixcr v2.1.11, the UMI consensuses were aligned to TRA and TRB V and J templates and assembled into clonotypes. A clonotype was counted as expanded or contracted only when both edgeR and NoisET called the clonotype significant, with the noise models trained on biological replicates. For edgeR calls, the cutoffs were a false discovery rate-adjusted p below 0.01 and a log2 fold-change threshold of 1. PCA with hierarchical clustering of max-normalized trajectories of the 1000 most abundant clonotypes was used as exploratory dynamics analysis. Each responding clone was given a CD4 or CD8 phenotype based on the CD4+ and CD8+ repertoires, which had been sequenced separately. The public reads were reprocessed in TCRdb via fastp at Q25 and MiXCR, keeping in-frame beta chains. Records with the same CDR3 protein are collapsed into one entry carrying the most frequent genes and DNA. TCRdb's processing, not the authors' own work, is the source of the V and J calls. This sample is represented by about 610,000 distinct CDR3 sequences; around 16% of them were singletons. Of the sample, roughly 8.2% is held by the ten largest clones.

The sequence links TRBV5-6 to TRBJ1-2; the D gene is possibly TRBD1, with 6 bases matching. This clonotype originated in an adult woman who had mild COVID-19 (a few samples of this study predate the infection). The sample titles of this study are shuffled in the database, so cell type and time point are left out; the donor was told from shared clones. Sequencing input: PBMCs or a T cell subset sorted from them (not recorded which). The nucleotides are TGTGCCAGCAGCTTGTTTGTCAACAGGGAGAATAACTATGGCTACACCTTC. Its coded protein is CASSLFVNRENNYGYTF.